This TCR beta chain was captured in a study of blood T cell repertoires in COVID-19. Sequenced by immunoSEQ multiplex PCR; TCRdb stores in-frame clones only, minus some. Here the sample spans some 200,000 clones, over 75% being singletons. Deletions cut 6 bases from V and 7 bases from J, with 16 bases between. This CDR3 has 14 residues. The germline gives CDR1 MDHEN, CDR2 SYDVKM. The chain joins TRBV28 to TRBJ1-5, with D possibly matching TRBD1 (5 bases). The source is a man aged 35 to 55 with active or convalescent COVID-19. The source material was peripheral blood. The CDR3 sequence: CASSPSAQGQPQHF. CDR3 in DNA: TGTGCCAGCAGCCCATCCGCGCAGGGCCAGCCCCAGCATTTT.